This is a list of T cell receptor beta chains from one sample in a study of cytomegalovirus exposure and HLA in healthy donors. Measured with immunoSEQ multiplex PCR; TCRdb has only the in-frame clones, and not every one. The sample comprises about 160,000 clones, around nine tenths of which are singletons, and 4% to 4.5% rests with the top ten. The sample taken for sequencing was PBMCs. These receptors originate from a man younger than 35 in good health and CMV-seropositive. CDR3s include the opening cysteine and the closing phenylalanine or tryptophan.

v_call	cdr3_aa
TRBV30	CAWSRSEGGTDTQYF
TRBV6-1	CASSEGGNQPQHF
TRBV27	CASSTLTATYEQYF
TRBV6-5	CASSYGDTALTGELFF
TRBV23-1	CASSQSVILQETQYF
TRBV9	CASSVSGTGGPYGYTF
TRBV6-5	CASSYSISGSYEQYF
TRBV11-3	CASSSTSGSSYEQYF
TRBV6-6	CASRDTSSWYNEQFF
TRBV4-1	CASSQGPSRSYEQYF